These 5 T cell receptor beta chains came from one sample sequenced in a study of T cells in localized non-small cell lung cancer. Sequencing was performed with immunoSEQ multiplex PCR; in TCRdb, only in-frame clones are kept and a portion is missing. The sample lists 30,000 to 40,000 clones, around 80% occurring once. Sequencing used peripheral blood, obtained before any cancer treatment. The receptors originated from a male donor older than 55 with stage II squamous cell lung carcinoma.

The chain combines TRBV19 with TRBJ2-1; D is possibly TRBD2 (5 bases). Germline V gene data show CDR1 as LNHDA and CDR2 as SQIVND (reference sequence). The CDR3 has 13 residues. V lost 3 bases to trimming and J lost 7 bases, with 10 bases between them. The CDR3 DNA reads TGTGCCAGTAGTATCGGGGTCGAGAATGAGCAGTTCTTC. It codes for CASSIGVENEQFF.

In its sample, this clone was seen a few times. This chain connects TRBV27 to TRBJ2-1; the match to TRBD2 covers 7 bases. J lost 9 bases, V lost 7 bases, and 18 bases had no gene match. Germline V gene data show CDR1 as MNHEY and CDR2 as SMNVEV (reference sequence). CDR3 length equals 16 residues. CDR3 coding DNA: TGTGCCAGCACCCTAATGTGGGGGGAGGGCCACCTTGAGCAGTTCTTC. Amino acids: CASTLMWGEGHLEQFF.

The chain has TRBV20-1 and TRBJ1-2, with D possibly matching TRBD1 (5 bases). Trimming took 4 bases from V and 11 from J, leaving 14 bases between them. CDR3 length: 11 residues. CDR1 is DFQATT and CDR2 is SNEGSKA in the germline V gene (reference sequence). The CDR3 DNA reads TGCAGTGCTATGGACACCCCGGGATACACCTTC. As protein: CSAMDTPGYTF.

The chain recombines TRBV6-1 with TRBJ1-3, with a possible D match to TRBD1 (6 bases). CDR1 is MNHNS and CDR2 is SASEGT in the germline V gene. The CDR3 runs 13 residues. The V end lost 9 bases, the J end lost 0 bases, and 9 bases lay between the germline ends. The chain's CDR3 is CASTGFSGNTIYF. The CDR3 bases are TGTGCCAGTACAGGGTTCTCTGGAAACACCATATATTTT.

CDR3 DNA: TGTGCCAGCAGCCTTGGGTCCCTTGAAGCTTTCTTT. Its protein is CASSLGSLEAFF. V gene TRBV7-9 combines with J gene TRBJ1-1; D unresolved. Per the germline V gene, CDR1 is SEHNR and CDR2 is FQNEAQ (reference sequence). The V and J ends lost 5 bases and 7 bases respectively, with 11 bases between them. This CDR3 is built from 12 residues.